These 32 T cell receptor beta chains were sequenced from one sample in a study of spatial heterogeneity in lung cancer. TCRdb used MiXCR to reprocess the 5' RACE reads, holding one entry per CDR3 protein. The table records more than 30,000 distinct CDR3 sequences, less than 6% of them present only once. As for time point: sample taken at primary tumor resection. Researchers sequenced whole RNA taken from tumor, nontumor lung or frozen PBMC without sorting. The material was PBMCs, obtained at surgery. The receptors originated from a male donor with early-stage non-small cell lung cancer.

Only a few counts were recorded for this clonotype. This sequence joins TRBV2 and TRBJ2-3; no definite D call. CDR3 length: 11 amino acids. Trimming left V 6 bases short and J 2 bases short, with 3 bases between. Germline V gene sequence: CDR1 SNHLY, CDR2 FYNNEI. The CDR3 coding sequence is TGTGCCAGCAGCCCCACAGATACGCAGTATTTT. As protein: CASSPTDTQYF.

With regard to this clonotype: The conserved phenylalanine or tryptophan is not found at the CDR3 terminus, so this likely reflects a read error. The rearrangement joins TRBV7-9 to TRBJ1-2; D uncertain. The CDR3 runs to 13 residues. Trimming removed 8 bases from V and 2 bases from J, with 12 bases in between. CDR1 is SEHNR, CDR2 FQNEAQ, per germline (reference sequence). The CDR3 coding sequence is TGTGCCAGCCGTTACGGGGTAAACTATGGCTACACCTTA. Protein sequence: CASRYGVNYGYTL.

This clonotype has more than one count but fewer than ten. V gene TRBV11-2 combines with J gene TRBJ2-7; 11 bases are a match to TRBD2. Germline V gene sequence: CDR1 SGHAT, CDR2 FQNNGV. Unmatched junction bases numbered 3, after V lost 5 bases and J lost 0 bases. The CDR3 totals 15 residues. The CDR3 reads CASSPLAGGSYEQYF. In DNA, the CDR3 is TGTGCCAGCAGCCCGCTAGCGGGGGGCTCCTACGAGCAGTACTTC.

At least ten counts were recorded for this clonotype. The gene calls are TRBV12-3 or TRBV12-4 and TRBJ2-1; D remains unclear. Trimming stripped 4 bases from V and 5 bases from J, with 9 bases between. The CDR3 extends over 13 amino acids. CDR3 sequence: CASSSSVHNEQFF. In DNA, the CDR3 is TGTGCCAGCAGTTCCTCTGTTCACAATGAGCAGTTCTTC.

This clonotype was recorded at least ten times. The CDR3 nucleotides are TGCAGTGCTAGGGACAGGGGCAGGCTATATAATTCACCCCTCCACTTT. Translation gives CSARDRGRLYNSPLHF. The chain carries TRBV20-1 and TRBJ1-6; 9 positions match TRBD1. The V segment lost 3 bases and the J segment 4 bases; nucleotides outside the gene matches: 7. Germline loops: CDR1 DFQATT, CDR2 SNEGSKA (reference sequence). The CDR3 consists of 16 residues.

The CDR3 protein is CASSYVPFEAFF. For the CDR3, the DNA is TGTGCCAGCAGTTATGTACCATTTGAAGCTTTCTTT. The chain has TRBV6-2 or TRBV6-3 and TRBJ1-1, with D hard to call. The V gene lost 3 bases and the J gene lost 7 bases, with 9 bases spanning the gap. Per the germline V gene, CDR1 is MNHEY and CDR2 is SVGEGT. The length of the CDR3 is 12 residues.

This clonotype was recorded at least ten times. This chain joins TRBV6-2 or TRBV6-3 and TRBJ2-3; 12 bases map to TRBD2. The germline gives CDR1 MNHEY, CDR2 SVGEGT. CDR3 length equals 15 residues. Trimming removed 6 bases from V and 4 bases from J; junction bases left unmatched: 5. The CDR3 reads CASRPSGGAADTQYF. In DNA, the CDR3 is TGTGCCAGCAGGCCTAGCGGGGGGGCGGCAGATACGCAGTATTTT.

This clonotype was recorded at least ten times. The chain has TRBV30 and TRBJ2-3, with D unclear. Germline values: CDR1 GTSNPN, CDR2 SVGIG (reference sequence). The CDR3 consists of 11 residues. V lost 3 bases, J lost 4 bases, and 5 bases lay in between. CDR3 in amino acids: CAWSWADTQYF. CDR3 coding DNA: TGTGCCTGGAGCTGGGCAGATACGCAGTATTTT.

This chain connects TRBV7-8 to TRBJ1-3; tentative D call: TRBD1 (5 bases). The CDR3 totals 17 residues. V was shortened by 2 bases and J by 4 bases, with 18 bases between the two germline ends. Germline V gene sequence: CDR1 SGHVS, CDR2 FQNEAQ. CDR3 bases: TGTGCCAGCAGCTTAACAAGGGGACCCCCGGGCGGAAACACCATATATTTT. This gives the protein CASSLTRGPPGGNTIYF.

There are many counts of this clonotype. The chain links TRBV12-3 or TRBV12-4 to TRBJ2-1; D is unresolved. The CDR3 has 12 residues. Between the trimmed V and J ends, which lost 4 bases and 10 bases, there was a span of 11 bases. CDR3 loop: CASSWARREQFF. The CDR3, as DNA: TGTGCCAGCAGTTGGGCCCGCAGGGAGCAGTTCTTC.

This clonotype has at least ten counts. CDR3 region: CASSVSPDYGYTF. CDR3 nucleotides: TGTGCCAGCAGCGTCAGCCCCGACTATGGCTACACCTTC. The chain combines TRBV2 with TRBJ1-2; the D is unclear. Germline V gene sequence: CDR1 SNHLY, CDR2 FYNNEI. V gave up 6 bases and J gave up 3 bases, with 11 bases separating them. CDR3 length equals 13 residues.

This clonotype rates as medium-sized. V and J are TRBV10-3 and TRBJ1-1; D is undetermined. Germline CDR1 and CDR2: ENHRY and SYGVKD. The CDR3 has 14 residues. The V gene lost 2 bases and the J gene lost 5 bases, with 12 bases spanning the gap. The CDR3 nucleotides read TGTGCCATCAGTGAGGAAATGGGGAGAACTGAAGCTTTCTTT. It translates to CAISEEMGRTEAFF.

This clonotype was detected ten times or more. The chain carries TRBV7-9 and TRBJ2-7; D is perhaps TRBD2 (6 bases). CDR3 length equals 13 residues. The germline gives CDR1 SEHNR, CDR2 FQNEAQ (reference sequence). V lost 1 base to trimming and J lost 6 bases, with 10 bases between them. The CDR3 DNA reads TGTGCCAGCAGCTTAGATGCGGGGACCGAGCAGTACTTC. Protein sequence: CASSLDAGTEQYF.

This clonotype came up many times. The chain couples TRBV7-9 to TRBJ1-3; TRBD1 matches at 11 bases. CDR3 length: 15 residues. J gave up 4 bases and V 6 bases, and 5 bases lay outside the gene matches. CDR1 is SEHNR and CDR2 is FQNEAQ in the germline V gene (reference sequence). The CDR3 region has the DNA TGTGCCAGCAGTGGACAGGGGGCGCGGGGAAACACCATATATTTT. Amino acid sequence: CASSGQGARGNTIYF.

The chain couples TRBV6-5 to TRBJ1-6; D uncertain. Germline values: CDR1 MNHEY, CDR2 SVGAGI. V was pared by 6 bases and J by 0 bases, with 9 bases between. The CDR3 sequence is 15 residues long. The CDR3 DNA follows: TGTGCCAGCAGCGACACGAGCTCCTATAATTCACCCCTCCACTTT. As protein: CASSDTSSYNSPLHF.

This clonotype was seen many times. The rearrangement links TRBV7-3 to TRBJ1-1; D remains unclear. Between the trimmed V and J ends, which lost 2 bases and 1 base, there was a span of 17 bases. CDR1 and CDR2 (germline): SGHTA, FQGTGA. The CDR3 has 17 residues. CDR3 sequence: CASSLYRRQETNTEAFF. The CDR3, as DNA: TGTGCCAGCAGCTTATACCGTCGGCAGGAGACGAACACTGAAGCTTTCTTT.

Ten or more counts support this clonotype. This rearrangement joins TRBV4-2 to TRBJ1-6; the D is unclear. Trimming left V 2 bases short and J 6 bases short, with 8 bases between. The CDR3 has 14 amino acids. From germline, CDR1 is LGHNA and CDR2 YNFKEQ. The chain's CDR3 is CASSQPRSNSPLHF. DNA of the CDR3: TGTGCCAGCAGCCAACCCCGTAGTAATTCACCCCTCCACTTT.

The chain carries TRBV29-1 and TRBJ2-6, with a possible D match to TRBD2 (6 bases). The CDR3 totals 19 residues. V lost 4 bases to trimming and J lost 2 bases, with 24 bases between them. CDR1 is SQVTM, CDR2 ANQGSEA, per germline. Here the CDR3 reads CSVALEGGRLSTGANVLTF. The CDR3 nucleotides read TGCAGCGTTGCACTGGAGGGAGGCAGACTTTCCACTGGGGCCAACGTCCTGACTTTC.

The table lists this clonotype with many counts. This sequence joins TRBV28 and TRBJ1-5; D might be TRBD1 (5 bases). V lost 6 bases and J lost 2, with 11 bases in between. The CDR3 has 14 amino acids. The germline V gene has CDR1 MDHEN and CDR2 SYDVKM. CDR3 region: CASRQGRGNQPQHF. The CDR3 DNA follows: TGTGCCAGCAGGCAGGGTAGAGGCAATCAGCCCCAGCATTTT.

This clonotype was found a few times. The chain links TRBV28 to TRBJ2-6; D is unresolved. Germline V gene lookup returns CDR1 MDHEN and CDR2 SYDVKM. This CDR3 contains 13 residues. V was trimmed by 8 bases and J by 0 bases, leaving 5 bases between them. The CDR3 DNA is TGTGCCAGCGACAACTCTGGGGCCAACGTCCTGACTTTC. Amino acid sequence: CASDNSGANVLTF.

This clonotype was found many times. V gene TRBV25-1 combines with J gene TRBJ1-1; perhaps TRBD1 as D (6 bases). Germline CDR1 is MGHDK and CDR2 is SYGVNS. The V end was cut by 4 bases, the J end by 0 bases, with 12 bases between. This CDR3 has 15 residues. The CDR3: CASSVAGVMNTEAFF. The CDR3 bases are TGTGCCAGCAGTGTGGCAGGGGTAATGAACACTGAAGCTTTCTTT.

This clonotype was counted ten times or more. V is TRBV7-3 and J is TRBJ2-3; TRBD2 matches 11 bases. The length of the CDR3 is 15 residues. V shed 5 bases, J shed 1 base, and the junction held 2 bases outside the gene matches. Germline CDR1 and CDR2: SGHTA and FQGTGA. The CDR3 region is CASSTSGGRTDTQYF. DNA of the CDR3: TGTGCCAGCAGCACTAGCGGGGGACGCACAGATACGCAGTATTTT.

This clonotype has a count of ten or more. The chain is built from TRBV2 and TRBJ2-7, with 10 bases aligning to TRBD2. J lost 1 base, V lost 4 bases, and 4 bases had no gene match. CDR3 size: 15 residues. Germline loops: CDR1 SNHLY, CDR2 FYNNEI. CDR3 DNA sequence: TGTGCCAGCAGTGTGAGCGGGGGGGGTTCCTACGAGCAGTACTTC. Its protein is CASSVSGGGSYEQYF.

This rearrangement joins TRBV7-2 to TRBJ2-3; D not certain. CDR1 is SGHTA, CDR2 FQGNSA, per germline. The germline V and J ends were trimmed by 6 bases and 1 base, with 17 bases remaining between them. The CDR3 consists of 16 residues. Here the CDR3 DNA reads TGTGCCAGCAGTTTACTCAAGCTCCTTGGCACAGATACGCAGTATTTT. Amino acids: CASSLLKLLGTDTQYF.

This clonotype was counted at least ten times. Here the CDR3 reads CASSQVGGRLSSGNTIYF. The CDR3 DNA sequence: TGTGCCAGCAGCCAAGTAGGGGGGAGGTTGAGCTCTGGAAACACCATATATTTT. The chain couples TRBV3-1 to TRBJ1-3; TRBD1 might be the D (6 bases). Germline assignment: CDR1 LGHDT and CDR2 YNNKEL (reference sequence). The CDR3 contains 18 residues. The V end lost 1 base, the J end lost 0 bases, and 16 bases lay between the germline ends.

This clonotype was seen more than once but under ten times. The CDR3 here is CSVERGADTQYF. Written as DNA, the CDR3 is TGCAGCGTTGAACGGGGTGCAGATACGCAGTATTTT. The chain combines TRBV29-1 with TRBJ2-3, with D possibly matching TRBD2 (5 bases). V was pared by 2 bases and J by 4 bases, with 7 bases between. Germline V lookup: CDR1 SQVTM, CDR2 ANQGSEA. The CDR3 totals 12 residues.

The CDR3 DNA sequence: TGCGCCAGCAGCTTTGAACGGGGGTGCACAGATACGCAGTATTTT. Translation: CASSFERGCTDTQYF. This chain connects TRBV5-1 to TRBJ2-3; D may be TRBD2 (6 bases). Per the germline V gene, CDR1 is SGHRS and CDR2 is YFSETQ. With 2 bases removed from V and 1 base from J, the gap between germline ends came to 11 bases. This CDR3 spans 15 amino acids.

This clonotype has a count of ten or more. The CDR3 nucleotides are TGCGCCAGCAGTGAGGGGCTATTACAGACTCGGCTATACAATGAGCAGTTCTTC. Translated: CASSEGLLQTRLYNEQFF. The chain recombines TRBV10-2 with TRBJ2-1; D gene unclear. CDR1 WSHSY and CDR2 SAAADI come from the germline V gene. The CDR3 contains 18 residues. V lost 2 bases and J 4 bases, leaving 21 bases between the germline ends.

Ten or more counts support this clonotype. The CDR3: CAWSATGSNQPQHF. DNA of the CDR3: TGTGCCTGGAGTGCGACAGGGAGCAATCAGCCCCAGCATTTT. The chain uses TRBV30 and TRBJ1-5; 7 nucleotides agree with TRBD1. Germline CDR1 reads GTSNPN; CDR2 reads SVGIG (reference sequence). The CDR3 runs 14 residues. After removal of 1 base from V and 1 base from J, the junction contained 1 base not matched to a gene.

By sample fraction, this clonotype is medium-sized. V usage is TRBV12-3 or TRBV12-4 and J usage is TRBJ2-4; maybe TRBD1 (6 bases). The CDR3 contains 14 residues. Trimming took 7 bases from V and 6 from J, leaving 16 bases between them. CDR3 loop: CASKPGEGGNIQYF. As DNA, the CDR3 is TGTGCCAGCAAACCAGGGGAAGGAGGAAACATTCAGTACTTC.

This clonotype was seen ten or more times. The V gene is TRBV3-1, the J gene TRBJ1-5; a weak D match, TRBD1 (6 bases). The CDR3 sequence is 18 residues long. V dropped 2 bases and J dropped 4 bases, with 21 bases sitting between them. CDR1 and CDR2 (germline): LGHDT, YNNKEL (reference sequence). This CDR3 is CASSQKASGQQGNQPQHF. CDR3 coding DNA: TGTGCCAGCAGCCAAAAAGCCTCAGGACAGCAGGGGAATCAGCCCCAGCATTTT.

This clonotype was detected ten times or more. The chain has TRBV3-1 and TRBJ2-7; D gene uncertain. V was cut by 4 bases and J by 5 bases, with 9 bases left in between. This CDR3 is 12 amino acids long. CDR1 is LGHDT, CDR2 YNNKEL, per germline (reference sequence). This chain's CDR3 is CASSPTGNEQYF. The CDR3 DNA is TGTGCCAGCAGCCCTACCGGAAACGAGCAGTACTTC.